These 2 T cell receptor beta chains were sequenced from one sample in a study of shared clonotypes between healthy human individuals. Assay: immunoSEQ multiplex PCR; the TCRdb copy retains only in-frame clones and omits some. Of hundreds of thousands of clones in the sample, 60% to 85% were seen once. The sequenced sample consisted of PBMCs. The receptors stem from a woman aged 35 to 49 in good health. Some clones in this sample may be carry-over from other donors' samples.

The chain carries TRBV6-5 and TRBJ1-2; D is ambiguous. This CDR3 is 13 amino acids long. Germline values: CDR1 MNHEY, CDR2 SVGAGI. V lost 7 bases, J lost 3 bases, and 12 bases lay in between. CDR3 region: CASKLGQHYGYTF. The CDR3 DNA is TGTGCCAGCAAGCTCGGGCAGCACTATGGCTACACCTTC.

In this sample, this clone turned up once. CDR3 sequence: CASSISVSTDTQYF. The CDR3 coding sequence is TGTGCCAGCAGCATCTCCGTAAGCACAGATACGCAGTATTTT. The J gene is TRBJ2-3, the V gene TRBV9; D is undetermined. CDR1 and CDR2 (germline): SGDLS, YYNGEE. The CDR3 runs 14 residues. Trimming shortened V by 4 bases and J by 0 bases, and 9 bases separated the two germline ends. The full variable domain, rest sourced from reference TRBV9 and TRBJ2-3, is DSGVTQTPKHLITATGQRVTLRCSPRSGDLSVYWYQQSLDQGLQFLIQYYNGEERAKGNILERFSAQQFPDLHSELNLSSLELGDSALYFCASSISVSTDTQYFGPGTRLTVL.